This TCR beta chain was sequenced during a study of blood T cell repertoires in COVID-19. Study-level information: Sites in the United States, Italy and Spain provided acute and convalescent COVID-19 samples.

The repertoire was sequenced with immunoSEQ multiplex PCR; TCRdb's copy has only in-frame clones and lacks some. Of a few hundred thousand clones listed, about 90% are singletons. Germline V lookup: CDR1 SGHTS, CDR2 YDEGEE. V was clipped by 4 bases and J by 8 bases, with 10 bases between them. The CDR3 is 13 residues long. Sequenced: PBMCs or T cells enriched from blood (not recorded which). This TCR derives from a young woman with acute COVID-19. The V call is TRBV5-8, the J call TRBJ1-6, with a weak D call TRBD1 (5 bases). The DNA of the CDR3 is TGTGCCAGCAGCCAAGGCAGGGATTCACCCCTCCACTTT. Translating it yields CASSQGRDSPLHF. Based on the CDR3 plus reference TRBV5-8 and TRBJ1-6, the full variable domain is EAGVTQSPTHLIKTRGQQATLRCSPISGHTSVYWYQQALGLGLQFLLWYDEGEERNRGNFPPRFSGRQFPNYSSELNVNALELEDSALYLCASSQGRDSPLHFGNGTRLTVT.